This T cell receptor beta chain was obtained from a study of beta chain features in type 1 diabetes. Overall study results and limits: Compared with healthy donors, patients appeared to share more similar naive, central memory and regulatory TCRB repertoires.

V was pared by 4 bases and J by 3 bases, with 15 bases between. This CDR3 is built from 15 residues. Germline CDR1 KGHSH, CDR2 LQKENI. Comments on this clone: Antigen unknown.

Based on CD45RO/CCR7/CD25/CD127/CD95/CD27, CD4+ regulatory, stem cell-like memory, naive and central memory cells were sorted. Every isolated RNA sample was fully reverse transcribed, so sequencing captured expressed TCRB transcripts. The data were produced by immunoSEQ multiplex PCR, yet TCRdb's version contains in-frame clones alone and is incomplete. The repertoire holds 900,000 or so clones, with about a sixth as singletons. The receptor was derived from a woman between 18 and 30 years old in good health. Sequenced material: naive CD4+ T cells from blood. V and J are TRBV18 and TRBJ1-2, with D maybe TRBD1 (5 bases). The CDR3 sequence is CASSRTPTEDYGYTF. The CDR3 nucleotides read TGTGCCAGCTCACGCACTCCGACAGAGGACTATGGCTACACCTTC.